These 30 T cell receptor beta chains originate from one sample sequenced in a study of blood T cell repertoires in COVID-19 (dated by TCRdb to the early 2020s). The method behind the library was the immunoSEQ multiplex PCR assay. The clones in this table, taken by TCRdb from immuneACCESS, are in-frame only. Not every clone is retained; where verified, under half of the shortfall comes from an unresolved V gene, and the cause of the rest is unknown. This sample holds 150,000 to 200,000 clones; about 78% were observed only once. Jointly, the top ten make up approximately 15% of the sample. Sequencing used PBMCs or T cells enriched from blood (not recorded which). These receptors originate from a woman in her 50s who had recovered from COVID-19.

The gene calls are TRBV5-5 and TRBJ2-7; D is perhaps TRBD2 (5 bases). Trimming removed 4 bases from V and 5 bases from J, with 7 bases in between. The CDR3 covers 11 residues. The V gene's germline CDR1 is SGHKS and CDR2 YYEKEE (reference sequence). The CDR3 sequence is CASSNGDEQYF. The CDR3 coding sequence is TGTGCCAGCAGCAACGGGGACGAGCAGTACTTC.

The rearrangement joins TRBV6-5 to TRBJ2-7, with 9 bases aligning to TRBD1. The V gene's germline CDR1 is MNHEY and CDR2 SVGAGI. The V and J ends lost 2 bases and 7 bases, in that order; junction bases with no gene match: 12. CDR3 size: 16 residues. The CDR3 coding sequence is TGTGCCAGCAGTTACGAGGGGGGACAGGGAGTGTCTGAGCAGTACTTC. Translation: CASSYEGGQGVSEQYF.

The CDR3: CASSLGTSGKETQYF. The DNA of the CDR3 is TGCGCCAGCAGCCTAGGGACTAGCGGGAAAGAGACCCAGTACTTC. The chain links TRBV5-1 to TRBJ2-5, with 13 nucleotides matching TRBD2. This CDR3 contains 15 residues. J was trimmed by 3 bases and V by 4 bases; bases with no gene match: 3. The germline V gene has CDR1 SGHRS and CDR2 YFSETQ. Full variable domain (remainder filled in from reference TRBV5-1 and TRBJ2-5): KAGVTQTPRYLIKTRGQQVTLSCSPISGHRSVSWYQQTPGQGLQFLFEYFSETQRNKGNFPGRFSGRQFSNSRSEMNVSTLELGDSALYLCASSLGTSGKETQYFGPGTRLLVL.

This clone was seen just once. V and J are TRBV7-9 and TRBJ2-1, with 13 bases fitting TRBD2. This CDR3 is 15 amino acids long. Germline-derived CDR1 and CDR2 are SEHNR and FQNEAQ (reference sequence). After removal of 5 bases from V and 5 bases from J, the junction contained 3 bases not matched to a gene. The CDR3 DNA reads TGTGCCAGCAGCACTAGCGGGAGGGCCCACAATGAGCAGTTCTTC. Amino acids: CASSTSGRAHNEQFF.

This chain joins TRBV7-9 and TRBJ1-2; D remains unclear. The ends were cut back, 5 bases at V and 3 bases at J, with 16 bases in the middle. Germline CDR1 and CDR2: SEHNR and FQNEAQ (reference sequence). The CDR3 has 15 residues. The CDR3 DNA reads as TGTGCCAGCAGCAACGACCGTGACCGGGACTATGGCTACACCTTC. Translated: CASSNDRDRDYGYTF.

DNA for the CDR3: TGTGCCAGCAGCCCCCGGGGGGTGGAGGGGTTTGGCTACACCTTC. Its protein product is CASSPRGVEGFGYTF. V usage is TRBV4-2 and J usage is TRBJ1-2; weak D call: TRBD1 (5 bases). Germline CDR1 is LGHNA and CDR2 is YNFKEQ. Trimming cost V 4 bases and J 7 bases, with 19 bases left between them. The CDR3 contains 15 residues.

This clone has only one observation. The chain combines TRBV4-2 with TRBJ2-5, with D perhaps matching TRBD2 (6 bases). The CDR3 runs 14 residues. Per the germline V gene, CDR1 is LGHNA and CDR2 is YNFKEQ. V lost 3 bases, J lost 5 bases, and 13 bases lay in between. This CDR3 is CASSQTLGLETQYF. CDR3 coding DNA: TGTGCCAGCAGCCAGACCTTGGGACTGGAGACCCAGTACTTC.

This sequence joins TRBV29-1 and TRBJ1-4, with TRBD1 identical over 8 bases. The CDR3 runs to 13 residues. Germline V gene lookup returns CDR1 SQVTM and CDR2 ANQGSEA. V shed 6 bases, J shed 5 bases, and the junction held 5 bases outside the gene matches. The CDR3 loop reads CSVGQGRNEKLFF. DNA for the CDR3: TGCAGCGTAGGACAGGGTAGGAATGAAAAACTGTTTTTT.

The rearrangement uses TRBV6-2 or TRBV6-3 and TRBJ1-1; TRBD1 might be the D (5 bases). Looked up from germline, CDR1 is MNHEY and CDR2 is SVGEGT. V shed 4 bases and J shed 5 bases, with 14 bases lying between them. The CDR3 runs to 14 residues. This CDR3 reads CASSSRGDETEAFF. Written as DNA, the CDR3 is TGTGCCAGCAGTTCCCGGGGGGATGAGACTGAAGCTTTCTTT.

Regarding this clone: Sequence at one end of the junction differs from germline and may be a read error. The chain is built from TRBV20-1 and TRBJ2-1; weak D call: TRBD2 (6 bases). In germline, CDR1 is DFQATT, CDR2 SNEGSKA (reference sequence). The CDR3 consists of 11 residues. CDR3 protein: CSARDSPIAVF. The CDR3 bases are TGCAGTGCCCGGGACTCCCCCATTGCGGTCTTC.

Ten or more counts support this clone. V and J are TRBV29-1 and TRBJ2-1; D may be TRBD2 (6 bases). Per germline, CDR1 SQVTM and CDR2 ANQGSEA. This CDR3 is 18 amino acids long. The V end lost 4 bases, the J end lost 0 bases, and 22 bases lay between the germline ends. The CDR3 DNA reads TGCAGCGTTGGGTCGGGACGGGGGACCCGTCGCTCCTACAATGAGCAGTTCTTC. Its protein is CSVGSGRGTRRSYNEQFF.

Concerning this clone: This CDR3 is also generated by other DNA sequences in the sample. The V gene is TRBV18, the J gene TRBJ2-5; no clear D. The germline V and J ends were trimmed by 3 bases and 2 bases, with 7 bases remaining between them. Germline V gene sequence: CDR1 KGHSH, CDR2 LQKENI. The CDR3 length is 13 residues. The CDR3 loop reads CASSPGQQETQYF. The CDR3, as DNA: TGTGCCAGCTCACCGGGCCAACAAGAGACCCAGTACTTC.

The chain employs TRBV30 and TRBJ1-6; D is ambiguous. The CDR3 consists of 15 residues. Germline CDR1 GTSNPN, CDR2 SVGIG (reference sequence). Deletions cut 0 bases from V and 4 bases from J, with 10 bases between. CDR3 DNA: TGTGCCTGGAGTGTACTTGAGGCGTATAATTCACCCCTCCACTTT. Protein sequence: CAWSVLEAYNSPLHF.

This chain uses TRBV7-9 with TRBJ2-5, with 7 bases that match TRBD1. This CDR3 is 15 amino acids long. Germline V CDR1 and CDR2: SEHNR, FQNEAQ (reference sequence). V was pared by 3 bases and J by 3 bases, with 7 bases of the junction left unmatched. CDR3 amino acids: CASSLTSGQKETQYF. CDR3 nucleotide sequence: TGTGCCAGCAGCTTGACCTCGGGACAGAAAGAGACCCAGTACTTC.

V usage is TRBV7-8 and J usage is TRBJ1-1; no reliable D call. V was pared by 3 bases and J by 0 bases, with 11 bases between. The CDR3 length is 15 residues. Looked up from germline, CDR1 is SGHVS and CDR2 is FQNEAQ. CDR3 nucleotide sequence: TGTGCCAGCAGCTTTAGGTATGGAGTGAACACTGAAGCTTTCTTT. Amino acid sequence: CASSFRYGVNTEAFF.

A few counts support this clone. This chain uses TRBV12-3 or TRBV12-4 with TRBJ2-1, with D unclear. The CDR3 is 12 amino acids. V was cut by 4 bases and J by 12 bases, with 13 bases left in between. CDR3 sequence: CASSSLIAGQFF. CDR3 DNA: TGTGCCAGCAGTTCCCTTATAGCCGGGCAGTTCTTC.

J is TRBJ2-3 and V is TRBV27; 13 nucleotides agree with TRBD2. With 4 bases clipped from V and 2 bases from J, the junction kept 3 bases outside the gene matches. Per the germline V gene, CDR1 is MNHEY and CDR2 is SMNVEV (reference sequence). This CDR3 spans 16 amino acids. CDR3 sequence reads: CASSSGLAGNTDTQYF. DNA of the CDR3: TGTGCCAGCAGTTCGGGACTAGCGGGAAACACAGATACGCAGTATTTT.

The chain has TRBV12-3 or TRBV12-4 and TRBJ1-1, with 8 bases that match TRBD1. This CDR3 has 13 amino acids. The V and J ends lost 7 bases and 6 bases, in that order; junction bases with no gene match: 7. The CDR3 reads CASKHRGYSEAFF. The CDR3 DNA reads TGTGCCAGCAAACACAGGGGGTACTCTGAAGCTTTCTTT.

The chain carries TRBV4-3 and TRBJ2-3, with D possibly TRBD2 on 5 matching bases. The CDR3 totals 15 residues. Trimming took 2 bases from V and 2 from J, leaving 11 bases between them. Germline lookup yields CDR1 LGHNA and CDR2 YSLEER. This CDR3 reads CASSQYGGSTDTQYF. As DNA, the CDR3 is TGCGCCAGCAGCCAATACGGAGGCTCCACAGATACGCAGTATTTT.

As for this clone: This sample includes further DNA sequences coding for the same CDR3. The rearrangement uses TRBV28 and TRBJ1-2; D perhaps matches TRBD1 (5 bases). The germline V and J ends were trimmed by 2 bases and 2 bases, with 9 bases remaining between them. CDR3 length: 14 residues. Germline V gene sequence: CDR1 MDHEN, CDR2 SYDVKM. DNA of the CDR3: TGTGCCAGCAGTTTAGGCGGGGGGAACTATGGCTACACCTTC. Protein: CASSLGGGNYGYTF.

As regards this clone: Other DNA variants within this sample encode the same CDR3. The chain uses TRBV4-3 and TRBJ2-1, with TRBD2 identical over 8 bases. Germline assignment: CDR1 LGHNA and CDR2 YSLEER. V trimming: 5 bases; J trimming: 1 base; junction bases outside the gene matches: 1. This CDR3 is built from 14 residues. The CDR3 region has the DNA TGCGCCAGCAGCTTAGCGGGATCCTACAATGAGCAGTTCTTC. Translated, it gives CASSLAGSYNEQFF.

The chain combines TRBV7-2 with TRBJ2-2; D remains ambiguous. The CDR3 is made up of 14 amino acids. CDR1 and CDR2 from the germline V gene are SGHTA and FQGNSA. V was trimmed by 4 bases and J by 4 bases, leaving 10 bases between them. CDR3 sequence: CASSSRLLTGELFF. The CDR3 DNA sequence: TGTGCCAGCAGCTCCCGACTCCTCACCGGGGAGCTGTTTTTT.

This clone has more than one count but fewer than ten. The chain has TRBV7-3 and TRBJ2-5; perhaps TRBD1 as D (5 bases). Germline V lookup: CDR1 SGHTA, CDR2 FQGTGA. Trimming left V 1 base short and J 2 bases short, with 5 bases between. This CDR3 contains 13 residues. In nucleotides, the CDR3 is TGTGCCAGCAGCTTAAGACAGCAAGAGACCCAGTACTTC. Amino acids: CASSLRQQETQYF.

The chain has TRBV11-2 and TRBJ2-1; 10 bases map to TRBD2. Germline CDR1 reads SGHAT; CDR2 reads FQNNGV. CDR3 size: 16 residues. Unmatched junction bases numbered 10, after V lost 1 base and J lost 10 bases. The CDR3 here is CASSLGVASGSGEQFF. In DNA form, the CDR3 reads TGTGCCAGCAGCTTAGGCGTTGCTAGCGGGAGTGGCGAGCAGTTCTTC.

The chain carries TRBV18 and TRBJ2-3, with 8 bases lining up with TRBD2. Germline V gene lookup returns CDR1 KGHSH and CDR2 LQKENI. The CDR3 is 16 residues long. V lost 0 bases, J lost 7 bases, and 9 bases stayed unmatched. The CDR3 spells CASSPPGLSGTNTQYF. CDR3 in DNA: TGTGCCAGCTCACCACCGGGGCTTAGCGGGACGAATACGCAGTATTTT.

This clone turned up a few times. This sequence joins TRBV28 and TRBJ1-6; a possible D gene is TRBD1 (6 bases). Per the germline V gene, CDR1 is MDHEN and CDR2 is SYDVKM. CDR3 length: 17 amino acids. V was clipped by 4 bases and J by 7 bases, with 20 bases between them. CDR3 region: CASSSTGSGTRNSPLHF. In DNA form, the CDR3 reads TGTGCCAGCAGTTCCACCGGCTCCGGGACAAGAAATTCACCCCTCCACTTT.

V is TRBV19 and J is TRBJ2-1; D not certain. CDR1 is LNHDA and CDR2 is SQIVND in the germline V gene (reference sequence). V gave up 1 base and J gave up 0 bases, with 10 bases separating them. There are 16 residues in the CDR3. In DNA form, the CDR3 reads TGTGCCAGTAGTATAGTACTCCATAGCTCCTACAATGAGCAGTTCTTC. It encodes CASSIVLHSSYNEQFF.

V and J are TRBV27 and TRBJ2-7; 7 bases map to TRBD1. This CDR3 comprises 15 residues. CDR1 and CDR2 (germline): MNHEY, SMNVEV (reference sequence). V lost 2 bases and J lost 1; bases outside the gene matches: 5. The CDR3 nucleotides are TGTGCCAGCAGTTTAAGGGGACAGTTATCCTACGAGCAGTACTTC. Translated: CASSLRGQLSYEQYF.

This clone came up a few times. This rearrangement joins TRBV7-9 to TRBJ2-1, with TRBD1 matching 9 bases. V trimming: 2 bases; J trimming: 5 bases; junction bases outside the gene matches: 7. Germline V CDR1 and CDR2: SEHNR, FQNEAQ (reference sequence). This CDR3 spans 16 amino acids. CDR3 in amino acids: CASSLQNRDRDNEQFF. Here the CDR3 DNA reads TGTGCCAGCAGCTTACAGAACCGGGACAGGGACAATGAGCAGTTCTTC. The entire variable domain, with the rest obtained from reference TRBV7-9 and TRBJ2-1, is as follows: DTGVSQNPRHKITKRGQNVTFRCDPISEHNRLYWYRQTLGQGPEFLTYFQNEAQLEKSRLLSDRFSAERPKGSFSTLEIQRTEQGDSAMYLCASSLQNRDRDNEQFFGPGTRLTVL.

The gene calls are TRBV6-4 and TRBJ2-2; 11 bases are a match to TRBD2. V was pared by 3 bases and J by 4 bases, with 4 bases of the junction left unmatched. The CDR3 totals 16 residues. The V gene's germline CDR1 is MRHNA and CDR2 SNTAGT. CDR3 sequence (DNA): TGTGCCAGCAGTGAACTAGCGGGAGCCAGCACCGGGGAGCTGTTTTTT. Translating it yields CASSELAGASTGELFF.